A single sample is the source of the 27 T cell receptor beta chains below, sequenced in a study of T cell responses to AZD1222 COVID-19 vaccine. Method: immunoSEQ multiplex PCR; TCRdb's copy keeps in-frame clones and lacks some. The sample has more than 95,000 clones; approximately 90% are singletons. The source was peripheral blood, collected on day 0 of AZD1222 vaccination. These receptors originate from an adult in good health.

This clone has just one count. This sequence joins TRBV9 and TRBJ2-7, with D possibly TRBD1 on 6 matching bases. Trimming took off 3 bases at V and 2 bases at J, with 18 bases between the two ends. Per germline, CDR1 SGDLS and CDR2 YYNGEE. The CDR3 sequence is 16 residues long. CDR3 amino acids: CASSANRAGSPYEQYF. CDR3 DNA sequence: TGTGCCAGCAGCGCGAACAGGGCAGGTTCTCCCTACGAGCAGTACTTC. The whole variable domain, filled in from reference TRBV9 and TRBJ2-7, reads DSGVTQTPKHLITATGQRVTLRCSPRSGDLSVYWYQQSLDQGLQFLIQYYNGEERAKGNILERFSAQQFPDLHSELNLSSLELGDSALYFCASSANRAGSPYEQYFGPGTRLTVT.

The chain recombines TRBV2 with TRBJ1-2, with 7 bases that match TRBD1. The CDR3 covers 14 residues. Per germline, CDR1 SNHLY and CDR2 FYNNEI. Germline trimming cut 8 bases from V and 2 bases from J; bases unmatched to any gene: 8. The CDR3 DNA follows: TGTGCCAGCCAAGGGGGCAGGGGGAACTATGGCTACACCTTC. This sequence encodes CASQGGRGNYGYTF.

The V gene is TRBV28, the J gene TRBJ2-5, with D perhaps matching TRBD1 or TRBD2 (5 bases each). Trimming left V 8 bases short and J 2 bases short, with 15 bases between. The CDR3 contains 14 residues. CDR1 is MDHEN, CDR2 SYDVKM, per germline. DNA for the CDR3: TGTGCCAGCGCTCCACCAGGGAGACAAGAGACCCAGTACTTC. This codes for CASAPPGRQETQYF.

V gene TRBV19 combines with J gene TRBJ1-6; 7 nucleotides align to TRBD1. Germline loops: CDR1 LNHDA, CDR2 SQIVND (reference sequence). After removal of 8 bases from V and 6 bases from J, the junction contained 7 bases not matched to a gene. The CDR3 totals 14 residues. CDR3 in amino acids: CASSTGVSNSPLHF. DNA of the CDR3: TGTGCCAGTTCAACAGGGGTCAGTAATTCACCCCTCCACTTT.

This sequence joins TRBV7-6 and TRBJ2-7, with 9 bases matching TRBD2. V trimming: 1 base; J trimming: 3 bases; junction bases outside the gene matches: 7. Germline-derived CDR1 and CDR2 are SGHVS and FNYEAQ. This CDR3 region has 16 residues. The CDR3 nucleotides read TGTGCCAGCAGCTTAGGGGCTAGCGGGAAGGGCTACGAGCAGTACTTC. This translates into CASSLGASGKGYEQYF.

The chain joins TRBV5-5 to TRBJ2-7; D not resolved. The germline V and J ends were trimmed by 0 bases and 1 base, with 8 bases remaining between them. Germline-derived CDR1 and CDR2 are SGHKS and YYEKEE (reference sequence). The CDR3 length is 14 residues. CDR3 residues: CASSLGALSYEQYF. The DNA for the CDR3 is TGTGCCAGCAGCTTGGGTGCCTTATCCTACGAGCAGTACTTC.

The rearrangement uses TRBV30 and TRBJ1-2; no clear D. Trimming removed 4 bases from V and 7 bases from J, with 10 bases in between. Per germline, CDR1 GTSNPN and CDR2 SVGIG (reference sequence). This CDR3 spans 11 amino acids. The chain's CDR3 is CAWNALGGYTF. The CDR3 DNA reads TGTGCCTGGAATGCCTTAGGTGGCTACACCTTC.

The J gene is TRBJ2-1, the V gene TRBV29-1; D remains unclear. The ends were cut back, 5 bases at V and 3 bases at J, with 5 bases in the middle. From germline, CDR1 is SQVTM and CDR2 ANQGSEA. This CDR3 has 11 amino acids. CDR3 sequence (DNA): TGCAGCGTTACGAACTACAATGAGCAGTTCTTC. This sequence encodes CSVTNYNEQFF.

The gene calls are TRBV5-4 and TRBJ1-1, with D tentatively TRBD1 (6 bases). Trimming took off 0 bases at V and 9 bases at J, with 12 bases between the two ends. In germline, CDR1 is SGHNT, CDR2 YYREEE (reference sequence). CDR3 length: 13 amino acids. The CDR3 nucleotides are TGTGCCAGCAGCTTGGCCGGTACAGGGCAAGCTTTCTTT. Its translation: CASSLAGTGQAFF. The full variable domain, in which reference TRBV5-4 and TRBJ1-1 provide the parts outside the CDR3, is ETGVTQSPTHLIKTRGQQVTLRCSSQSGHNTVSWYQQALGQGPQFIFQYYREEENGRGNFPPRFSGLQFPNYSSELNVNALELDDSALYLCASSLAGTGQAFFGQGTRLTVV.

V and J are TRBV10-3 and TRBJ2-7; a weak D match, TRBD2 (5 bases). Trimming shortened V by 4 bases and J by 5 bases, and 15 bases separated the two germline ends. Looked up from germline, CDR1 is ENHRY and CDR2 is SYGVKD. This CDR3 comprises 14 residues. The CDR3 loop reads CAISAEGLRDEQYF. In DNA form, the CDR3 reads TGTGCCATCAGTGCTGAAGGTCTGCGGGACGAGCAGTACTTC.

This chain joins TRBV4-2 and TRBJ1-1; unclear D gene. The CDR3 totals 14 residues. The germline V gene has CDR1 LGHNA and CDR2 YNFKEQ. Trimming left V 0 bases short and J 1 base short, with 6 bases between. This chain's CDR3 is CASSQDGTNTEAFF. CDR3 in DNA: TGTGCCAGCAGCCAAGATGGCACGAACACTGAAGCTTTCTTT.

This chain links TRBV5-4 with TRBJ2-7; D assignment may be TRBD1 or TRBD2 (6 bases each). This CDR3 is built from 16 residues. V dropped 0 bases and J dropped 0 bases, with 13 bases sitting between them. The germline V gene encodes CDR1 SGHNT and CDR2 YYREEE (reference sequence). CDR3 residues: CASSLDGGISSYEQYF. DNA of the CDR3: TGTGCCAGCAGCTTGGACGGGGGCATTAGCTCCTACGAGCAGTACTTC.

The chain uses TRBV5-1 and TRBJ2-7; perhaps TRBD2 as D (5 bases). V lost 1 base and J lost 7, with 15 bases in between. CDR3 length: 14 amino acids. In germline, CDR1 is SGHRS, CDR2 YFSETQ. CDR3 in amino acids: CASSLIGLGKEQYF. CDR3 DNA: TGCGCCAGCAGCTTGATTGGGCTCGGGAAGGAGCAGTACTTC.

CDR3 loop: CASTFPGTRNNEQFF. The CDR3 DNA is TGTGCCAGCACCTTCCCCGGGACTAGGAACAATGAGCAGTTCTTC. V gene TRBV7-2 combines with J gene TRBJ2-1; 8 bases align to TRBD2. This CDR3 has 15 amino acids. V shed 7 bases, J shed 5 bases, and the junction held 10 bases outside the gene matches. Germline CDR1 SGHTA, CDR2 FQGNSA.

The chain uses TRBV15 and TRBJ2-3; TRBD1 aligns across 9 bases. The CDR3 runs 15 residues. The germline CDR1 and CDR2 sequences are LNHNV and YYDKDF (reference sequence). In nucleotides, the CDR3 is TGTGCAACAGGTACAGGGGGCGAAAGGGCAGATACGCAGTATTTT. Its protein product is CATGTGGERADTQYF.

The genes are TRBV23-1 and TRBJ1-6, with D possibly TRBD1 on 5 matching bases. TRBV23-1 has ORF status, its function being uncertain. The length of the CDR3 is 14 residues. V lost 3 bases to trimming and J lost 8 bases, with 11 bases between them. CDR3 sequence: CASSHRGKHSPLHF. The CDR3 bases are TGCGCCAGCAGTCATAGGGGTAAACATTCACCCCTCCACTTT.

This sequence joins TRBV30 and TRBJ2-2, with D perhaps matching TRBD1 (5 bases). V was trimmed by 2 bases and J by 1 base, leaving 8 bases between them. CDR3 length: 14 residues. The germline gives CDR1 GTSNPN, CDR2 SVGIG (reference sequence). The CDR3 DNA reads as TGTGCCTGGAGTAGGCAGGGGAACACCGGGGAGCTGTTTTTT. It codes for CAWSRQGNTGELFF.

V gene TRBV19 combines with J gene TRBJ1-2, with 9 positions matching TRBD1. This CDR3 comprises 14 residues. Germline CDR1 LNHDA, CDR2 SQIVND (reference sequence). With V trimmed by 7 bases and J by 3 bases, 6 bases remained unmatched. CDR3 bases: TGTGCCAGTACCGCGGACAGGGGCCACTATGGCTACACCTTC. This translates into CASTADRGHYGYTF. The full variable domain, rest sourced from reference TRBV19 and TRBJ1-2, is DGGITQSPKYLFRKEGQNVTLSCEQNLNHDAMYWYRQDPGQGLRLIYYSQIVNDFQKGDIAEGYSVSREKKESFPLTVTSAQKNPTAFYLCASTADRGHYGYTFGSGTRLTVV.

In DNA, the CDR3 is TGTGCCAGCGCCGAAAGGGGACAGAGAAACACTGAAGCTTTCTTT. This translates into CASAERGQRNTEAFF. V usage is TRBV3-1 (or the pseudogene TRBV3-2) and J usage is TRBJ1-1; 7 bases agree with TRBD1. Unmatched junction bases numbered 11, after V lost 8 bases and J lost 2 bases. The CDR3 runs 15 residues. Germline CDR1 and CDR2: LGHDT and YNNKEL (reference sequence).

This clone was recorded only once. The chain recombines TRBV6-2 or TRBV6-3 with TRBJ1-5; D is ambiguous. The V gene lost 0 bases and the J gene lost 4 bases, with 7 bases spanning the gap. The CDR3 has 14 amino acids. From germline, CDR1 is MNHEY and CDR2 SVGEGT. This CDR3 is CASSYSSRNQPQHF. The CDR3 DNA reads TGTGCCAGCAGTTACTCATCGAGGAATCAGCCCCAGCATTTT.

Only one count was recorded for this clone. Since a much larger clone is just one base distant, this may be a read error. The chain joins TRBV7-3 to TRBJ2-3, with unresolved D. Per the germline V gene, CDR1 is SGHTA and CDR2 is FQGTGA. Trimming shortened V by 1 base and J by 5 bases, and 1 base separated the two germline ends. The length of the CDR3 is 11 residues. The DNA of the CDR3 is TGTGCCAGCAGCTTAAGAGATACGCAGTATTTT. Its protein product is CASSLRDTQYF.

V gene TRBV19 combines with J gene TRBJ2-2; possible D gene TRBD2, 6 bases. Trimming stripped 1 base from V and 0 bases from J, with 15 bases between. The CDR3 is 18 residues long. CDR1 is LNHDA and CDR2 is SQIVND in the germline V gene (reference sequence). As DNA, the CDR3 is TGTGCCAGTAGTATAGTTGGTAGCGGCGACCCGAACACCGGGGAGCTGTTTTTT. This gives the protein CASSIVGSGDPNTGELFF.

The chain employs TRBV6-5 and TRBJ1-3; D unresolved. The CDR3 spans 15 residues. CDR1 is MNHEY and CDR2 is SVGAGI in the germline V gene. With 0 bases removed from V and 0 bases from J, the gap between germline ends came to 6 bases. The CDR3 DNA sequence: TGTGCCAGCAGTTACTCCTCACTCTCTGGAAACACCATATATTTT. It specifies CASSYSSLSGNTIYF.

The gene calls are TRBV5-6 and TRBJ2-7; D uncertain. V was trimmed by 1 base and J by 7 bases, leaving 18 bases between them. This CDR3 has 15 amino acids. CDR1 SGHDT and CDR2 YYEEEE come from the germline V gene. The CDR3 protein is CASSLILKPTMEQYF. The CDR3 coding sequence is TGTGCCAGCAGCTTGATACTAAAACCTACGATGGAGCAGTACTTC.

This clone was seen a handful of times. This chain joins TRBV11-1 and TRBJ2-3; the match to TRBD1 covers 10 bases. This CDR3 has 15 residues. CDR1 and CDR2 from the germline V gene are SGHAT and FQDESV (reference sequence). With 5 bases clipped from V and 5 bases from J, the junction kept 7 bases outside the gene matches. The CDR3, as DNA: TGTGCCAGCAGCCACCAGACAGGGGGCAGAGATACGCAGTATTTT. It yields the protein CASSHQTGGRDTQYF.

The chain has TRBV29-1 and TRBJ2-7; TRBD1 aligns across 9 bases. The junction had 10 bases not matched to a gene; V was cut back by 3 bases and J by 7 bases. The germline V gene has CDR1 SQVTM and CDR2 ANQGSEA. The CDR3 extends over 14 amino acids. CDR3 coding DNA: TGCAGCGTTGATACCGGGACAGGGACGGATGAGCAGTACTTC. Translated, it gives CSVDTGTGTDEQYF.

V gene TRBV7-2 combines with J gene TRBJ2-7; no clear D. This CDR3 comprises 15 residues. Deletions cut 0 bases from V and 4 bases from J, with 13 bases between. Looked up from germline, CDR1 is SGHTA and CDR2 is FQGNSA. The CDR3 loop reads CASSLAVKAVYEQYF. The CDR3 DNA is TGTGCCAGCAGCTTAGCGGTAAAGGCTGTTTACGAGCAGTACTTC.